The sequence of this T cell receptor (beta chain) was determined in a study of beta chain features in type 1 diabetes. Study results and limitations: Among patients, naive, central memory and Treg TCRB repertoires appeared more similar than among healthy donors. A moderate, significant TCRB CDR3 shortening appeared in type 1 diabetes across four CD4+ subsets.

The CDR3 extends over 15 amino acids. J was trimmed by 9 bases and V by 3 bases; bases with no gene match: 6. Germline lookup yields CDR1 SGHAT and CDR2 FQDESV (reference sequence). The investigators reverse transcribed all of the isolated RNA, so they sequenced expressed TCRB transcripts. Profiled with immunoSEQ multiplex PCR; TCRdb holds only in-frame clones, not every one. The sample holds hundreds of thousands of clones, roughly an eighth seen once. Purity of each sorted population was above 98%. With respect to this clone: The target antigen is unknown.

Sequencing used naive CD4+ T cells from blood. The gene calls are TRBV11-1 and TRBJ2-1; 12 bases map to TRBD2. This sequence originates from a man between 18 and 29 years old with type 1 diabetes. CDR3 region: CASSFTSGRSTEQFF. As DNA, the CDR3 is TGTGCCAGCAGCTTTACTAGCGGGAGGTCCACTGAGCAGTTCTTC. The full variable domain, with the rest looked up from reference TRBV11-1 and TRBJ2-1, is EAEVAQSPRYKITEKSQAVAFWCDPISGHATLYWYRQILGQGPELLVQFQDESVVDDSQLPKDRFSAERLKGVDSTLKIQPAELGDSAMYLCASSFTSGRSTEQFFGPGTRLTVL.